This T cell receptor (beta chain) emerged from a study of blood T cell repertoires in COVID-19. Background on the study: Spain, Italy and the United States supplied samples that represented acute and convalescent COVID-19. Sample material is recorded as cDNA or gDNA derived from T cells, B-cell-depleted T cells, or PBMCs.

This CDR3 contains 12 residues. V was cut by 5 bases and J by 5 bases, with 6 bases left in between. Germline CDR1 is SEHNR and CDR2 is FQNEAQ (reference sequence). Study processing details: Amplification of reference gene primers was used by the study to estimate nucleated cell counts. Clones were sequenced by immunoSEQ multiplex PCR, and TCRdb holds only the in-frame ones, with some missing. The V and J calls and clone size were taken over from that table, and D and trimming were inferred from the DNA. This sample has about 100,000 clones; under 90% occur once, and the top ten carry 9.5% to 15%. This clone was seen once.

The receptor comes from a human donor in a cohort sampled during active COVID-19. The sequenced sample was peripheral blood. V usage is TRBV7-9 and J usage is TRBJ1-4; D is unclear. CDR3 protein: CASSTVNEKLFF. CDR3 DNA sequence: TGTGCCAGCAGCACAGTAAATGAAAAACTGTTTTTT.